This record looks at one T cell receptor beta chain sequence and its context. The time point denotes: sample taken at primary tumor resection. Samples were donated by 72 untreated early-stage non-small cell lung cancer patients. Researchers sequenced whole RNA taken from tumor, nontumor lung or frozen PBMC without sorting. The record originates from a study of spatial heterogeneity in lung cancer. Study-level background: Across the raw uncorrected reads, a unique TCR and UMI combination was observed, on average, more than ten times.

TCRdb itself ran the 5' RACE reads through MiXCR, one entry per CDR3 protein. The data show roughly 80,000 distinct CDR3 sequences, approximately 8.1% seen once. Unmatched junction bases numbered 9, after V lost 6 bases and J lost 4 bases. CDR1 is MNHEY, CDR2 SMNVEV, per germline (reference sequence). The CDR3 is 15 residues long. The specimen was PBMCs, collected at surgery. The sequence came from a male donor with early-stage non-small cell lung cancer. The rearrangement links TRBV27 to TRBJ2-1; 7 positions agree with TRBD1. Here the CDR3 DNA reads TGTGCCAGCAGACCCCCGGGACAGTCGTACAATGAGCAGTTCTTC. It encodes CASRPPGQSYNEQFF.